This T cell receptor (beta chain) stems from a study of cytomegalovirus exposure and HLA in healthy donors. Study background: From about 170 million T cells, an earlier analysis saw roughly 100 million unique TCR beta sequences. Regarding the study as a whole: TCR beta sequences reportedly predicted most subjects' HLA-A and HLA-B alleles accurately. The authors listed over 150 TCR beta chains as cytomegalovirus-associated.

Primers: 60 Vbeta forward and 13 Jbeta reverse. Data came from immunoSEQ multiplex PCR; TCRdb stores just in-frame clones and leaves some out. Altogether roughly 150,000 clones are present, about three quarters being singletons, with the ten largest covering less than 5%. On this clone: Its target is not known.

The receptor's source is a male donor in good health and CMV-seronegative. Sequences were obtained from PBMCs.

The CDR3 reads CASSPSMGRINYGYTF. The CDR3 DNA follows: TGTGCCAGCAGCCCATCAATGGGGCGGATCAACTATGGCTACACCTTC. The chain carries TRBV11-2 and TRBJ1-2; maybe TRBD1 (5 bases). From germline, CDR1 is SGHAT and CDR2 FQNNGV. V was cut by 5 bases and J by 2 bases, with 18 bases left in between. This CDR3 comprises 16 residues.